This T cell receptor beta chain was recovered during a study of sequential checkpoint blockade in melanoma. Across the study: 91 pretreatment tumor DNA samples were TCRβ immunosequenced.

TCRdb's copy holds only in-frame clones and misses some; the assay was immunoSEQ multiplex PCR. The table includes about 6,400 clones, roughly 21% detected once. The sample holds many counts of this clone. Germline V gene sequence: CDR1 SGHNT, CDR2 YENEEA. Losses at the gene ends were 2 bases for V and 6 bases for J; bases not matched to a gene: 4. The CDR3 runs 14 residues. The treatment denotes: randomized to nivolumab then ipilimumab (arm A) or the reverse (arm B). The sequence came from a human donor with melanoma. The input for sequencing was tumor tissue (inferred from file names), taken from a patient given nivolumab and ipilimumab in sequence. The chain employs TRBV11-3 and TRBJ2-1; TRBD1 aligns across 7 bases. The CDR3 region is CASSLTRQGNEQFF. The CDR3 DNA follows: TGTGCCAGCAGCTTAACCCGACAGGGCAATGAGCAGTTCTTC. The entire variable domain, with the rest obtained from reference TRBV11-3 and TRBJ2-1, is as follows: EAGVVQSPRYKIIEKKQPVAFWCNPISGHNTLYWYLQNLGQGPELLIRYENEEAVDDSQLPKDRFSAERLKGVDSTLKIQPAELGDSAVYLCASSLTRQGNEQFFGPGTRLTVL.